This TCR beta chain was retrieved from a study of T cells in Graves' hyperthyroidism and ophthalmopathy. General observations from the study: A model using 13 V-J features told ophthalmopathy apart from stable hyperthyroidism.

The sample holds many counts of this clonotype. Its antigen is unidentified. The germline V gene encodes CDR1 MDHEN and CDR2 SYDVKM. This CDR3 has 15 amino acids. V was cut by 1 base and J by 8 bases, with 15 bases left in between. Amplification of TCR beta CDR3 regions was performed using RNA transcripts as template. First-round RT-PCR with HTBI primers amplified the TCR CDR3 region. TCRdb re-called the multiplex PCR reads through MiXCR, storing one row per CDR3 protein. The repertoire holds around 520,000 distinct CDR3 sequences, with less than 15% as singletons. No progression to ophthalmopathy during 18 months of follow-up defined stable disease. The hyperthyroidism patients had all been newly diagnosed, and their disease duration was under 2 months. Their ages ranged from 18 to 65 years.

Sequenced sample: blood. This TCR derives from a woman in her thirties or forties with Graves' hyperthyroidism. This sequence joins TRBV28 and TRBJ2-1; D is perhaps TRBD1 (7 bases). Written as DNA, the CDR3 is TGTGCCAGCAGTTTATTTCAGGGGGGAATACATGAGCAGTTCTTC. Translation gives CASSLFQGGIHEQFF.